The 13 T cell receptor beta chains below come from one sample, sequenced in a study of post-analysis software for immune sequencing data. Notes on the study in general: Higher frequency in patients than in controls was seen for about 5 TRBV segments, with TRBV5-6, TRBV5-1 and TRBV20-1 among them.

Each TCR beta cDNA library carried unique molecular identifiers. TCRdb reprocessed the PCR reads via MiXCR and lists one record per CDR3 protein. In the table there are 750,000 to 950,000 distinct CDR3 sequences, roughly half of which are singletons. These receptors are not linked to any known antigen. Source material: blood. Receptors were obtained from a girl aged 5-17 years with multiple sclerosis.

This chain joins TRBV5-1 and TRBJ2-7; 8 bases are a match to TRBD1. Trimming cost V 4 bases and J 5 bases; bases outside gene matches: 14. Germline CDR1 and CDR2: SGHRS and YFSETQ. The CDR3 extends over 16 amino acids. CDR3 in DNA: TGCGCCAGCAGCGGCGGATCGTACAGGGGGGTTGACGAGCAGTACTTC. Protein product: CASSGGSYRGVDEQYF.

J is TRBJ2-1 and V is TRBV29-1, with a weak D call TRBD2 (6 bases). The CDR3 loop spans 14 amino acids. V was shortened by 7 bases and J by 8 bases, with 21 bases between the two germline ends. Germline CDR1 and CDR2: SQVTM and ANQGSEA. CDR3 in amino acids: CSARPGLRSDEQFF. The CDR3 DNA sequence: TGCAGCGCCCGCCCGGGACTCCGGAGCGATGAGCAGTTCTTC.

As to this clonotype: A read error may produce the germline difference seen at one junction end. The V and J genes are TRBV12-3 or TRBV12-4 and TRBJ2-7, with TRBD2 as a possible D gene (5 bases). The CDR3 is made up of 16 amino acids. This CDR3 is CASGFRRATSSYEQYF. DNA for the CDR3: TGTGCCAGCGGTTTCAGGCGGGCTACGAGCTCCTACGAGCAGTACTTC.

This chain uses TRBV3-1 with TRBJ2-7; 7 bases align to TRBD1. Losses at the gene ends were 0 bases for V and 0 bases for J; bases not matched to a gene: 8. There are 17 residues in the CDR3. The germline V gene has CDR1 LGHDT and CDR2 YNNKEL (reference sequence). Here the CDR3 reads CASSQDPTGWSSYEQYF. CDR3 in DNA: TGTGCCAGCAGCCAAGATCCGACAGGGTGGAGCTCCTACGAGCAGTACTTC.

The chain recombines TRBV7-8 with TRBJ2-7, with 9 bases identical to TRBD1. V dropped 1 base and J dropped 3; count of bases not matched to a gene: 10. In germline, CDR1 is SGHVS, CDR2 FQNEAQ. This CDR3 contains 17 residues. CDR3 region: CASSLGRTGALIYEQYF. The CDR3 DNA reads TGTGCCAGCAGCTTAGGACGGACAGGGGCCCTTATCTACGAGCAGTACTTC.

This rearrangement joins TRBV15 to TRBJ2-1; no definite D call. The CDR3 is 14 residues long. Germline V lookup: CDR1 LNHNV, CDR2 YYDKDF (reference sequence). V was cut by 3 bases and J by 4 bases, with 10 bases left in between. The CDR3 bases are TGTGCCACCAGCAGGGCCCCTAGGTACAATGAGCAGTTCTTC. Its protein product is CATSRAPRYNEQFF. The full variable domain, rest sourced from reference TRBV15 and TRBJ2-1, is DAMVIQNPRYQVTQFGKPVTLSCSQTLNHNVMYWYQQKSSQAPKLLFHYYDKDFNNEADTPDNFQSRRPNTSFCFLDIRSPGLGDTAMYLCATSRAPRYNEQFFGPGTRLTVL.

The chain uses TRBV12-3 or TRBV12-4 and TRBJ2-1, with 10 bases lining up with TRBD2. Trimming cost V 6 bases and J 7 bases; bases outside gene matches: 15. The CDR3 length is 17 residues. CDR3 sequence: CASSPRLAGKPENEQFF. For the CDR3, the DNA is TGTGCCAGCAGCCCGAGACTAGCGGGTAAACCCGAGAATGAGCAGTTCTTC.

In its sample, this clonotype was seen once. The J gene is TRBJ2-6, the V gene TRBV5-1; possible D gene TRBD1, 6 bases. Germline V gene data show CDR1 as SGHRS and CDR2 as YFSETQ. The CDR3 covers 15 residues. V was trimmed by 0 bases and J by 10 bases, leaving 14 bases between them. The CDR3 bases are TGCGCCAGCAGCTTGGGGACAGTGACTCTAAACGTCCTGACTTTC. Amino acid sequence: CASSLGTVTLNVLTF.

At least ten counts were recorded for this clonotype. This rearrangement joins TRBV7-2 to TRBJ2-3; a weak D match, TRBD1 (6 bases). There are 13 residues in the CDR3. The V gene's germline CDR1 is SGHTA and CDR2 FQGNSA. V was clipped by 9 bases and J by 2 bases, with 12 bases between them. The CDR3 region is CASTQGYTDTQYF. As DNA, the CDR3 is TGTGCCAGTACACAGGGTTACACAGATACGCAGTATTTT.

This clonotype came up a few times. V gene TRBV29-1 combines with J gene TRBJ2-3, with D unclear. V gave up 6 bases and J gave up 4 bases, with 14 bases separating them. Germline CDR1 and CDR2: SQVTM and ANQGSEA. The CDR3 extends over 13 amino acids. For the CDR3, the DNA is TGCAGCGTCCTTTCGGGCGTCCCAGATACGCAGTATTTT. Encoded protein: CSVLSGVPDTQYF.

This chain connects TRBV10-3 to TRBJ2-7; TRBD1 matches 10 bases. CDR3 size: 15 residues. Germline V gene data show CDR1 as ENHRY and CDR2 as SYGVKD. The trim removed 6 bases at V and 2 bases at J, leaving 7 bases unmatched. The CDR3 is CAIRGPGQGTYEQYF. CDR3 bases: TGTGCCATCAGGGGGCCGGGACAGGGGACCTACGAGCAGTACTTC.

J is TRBJ2-2 and V is TRBV12-3 or TRBV12-4, with D possibly called TRBD1 or TRBD2 (6 bases each). Trimming removed 2 bases at V and 1 base at J, with 11 bases between. The CDR3 sequence is 16 residues long. The CDR3 reads CASSLLGGQNTGELFF. CDR3 bases: TGTGCCAGCAGTTTACTTGGGGGGCAGAACACCGGGGAGCTGTTTTTT.

A few counts support this clonotype. This sequence joins TRBV29-1 and TRBJ1-4; 7 bases agree with TRBD1. The germline gives CDR1 SQVTM, CDR2 ANQGSEA. The ends lost 0 bases at V and 2 bases at J; junction bases unmatched: 3. The CDR3 runs 15 residues. CDR3 nucleotides: TGCAGCGTTGAAGATCTCAGGGGGACTAATGAAAAACTGTTTTTT. It yields the protein CSVEDLRGTNEKLFF. Full variable domain (rest looked up from reference TRBV29-1 and TRBJ1-4): SAVISQKPSRDICQRGTSLTIQCQVDSQVTMMFWYRQQPGQSLTLIATANQGSEATYESGFVIDKFPISRPNLTFSTLTVSNMSPEDSSIYLCSVEDLRGTNEKLFFGSGTQLSVL.